This T cell receptor (beta chain) derives from a study of glioma-infiltrating T cells (dated by TCRdb to between 2015 and 2016). In terms of the full investigation: Glioma tissue, non-neoplastic brain tissue and matched peripheral blood mononuclear cells were used as sources from which TCR alpha- and beta-chain repertoires were sequenced. To measure divergence between tissue and blood T-cell populations, each tissue-infiltrating repertoire was compared with the peripheral blood repertoire of the same patient. Three low-grade glioma patients, about eight primary glioblastoma patients and three non-glioma patients contributing non-neoplastic brain tissue were included in the paired cohort. The full study reports these points: Only a very small number of CDR3 sequences turned up in both tissue and blood, a result put down to high CDR3 diversity combined with limited sampling. The group comparisons were based on small numbers of patients: three non-neoplastic, three low-grade glioma and seven to nine glioblastoma patients. VJ-independent divergence between tissue and blood was lower than expected in non-neoplastic patients but higher than expected in all gliomas, particularly low-grade gliomas.

The junction carries 9 bases between V and J, which are trimmed by 2 bases and 3 bases respectively. The germline V gene (reference sequence) yields MNHNY for CDR1 and SVGAGI for CDR2. Inclusive of the bounding cysteine and phenylalanine, the CDR3 is 14 residues long. CDR3 DNA only is kept here, 42 bases in frame from base 1. There are a few counts of this clonotype. It lacks a known antigen. No base qualities exist here, and no much larger clone lies one base off it. TCR alpha and beta CDR3 regions were amplified with the iRepertoire nested amplicon-rescue multiplex PCR (arm-PCR) platform from RNA. For one-step reverse transcription and amplification, about 85-450 ng of tissue mRNA or PBMC total RNA was used as input. After bead purification, a secondary multiplex PCR added Illumina adapters, and libraries were gel-purified between 200 and 400 bp. Internal 6-nucleotide barcodes were carried by the libraries and were used for demultiplexing. The libraries were sequenced on an Illumina MiSeq using 2x220 or 2x250 nucleotide paired-end reads. On the authors' methods: FLASH 1.2.11 was used to merge paired reads, and BWA-MEM then aligned the reads to the GRCh37 human genome before TRA and TRB reads were extracted. V and J assignment used an IMGT-derived reference of cassette sequences and CDR3 motifs that included pseudogenes. Three-frame translation of reads was performed, and productive CDR3s were defined as those with a C...FGXG motif and no stop codons. Clonotypes were defined as unique combinations of V-J cassette pair and CDR3 amino acid sequence. Filtering of reads was based on Hamming distance, with the threshold set by the sequence error rate of each sample in mapped regions. Clones were called with MiXCR by TCRdb after fastp trimmed the public reads at Q25, and only in-frame beta chains were retained. Each CDR3 protein appears once, grouped with its most common genes and DNA. These V and J calls originate from TCRdb's pipeline instead of the authors' own analysis. Recorded for this sample are over 120,000 distinct CDR3 sequences; 39% of them occurred a single time. The ten largest clones capture roughly 20% of the sample.

The sequenced sample was glioma tissue, nonneoplastic brain tissue, or PBMCs (not recorded which). The chain joins TRBV6-6 to TRBJ2-3; no D gene is confidently identified. This receptor was obtained from a human donor with low-grade glioma or glioblastoma, undergoing nonglioma brain surgery, or in good health (not recorded which). The CDR3 region reads CASSYRRATDTQYF. The DNA is as follows: TGTGCCAGCAGTTACCGACGGGCTACAGATACGCAGTATTTT.